This TCR beta chain stems from a study of cytomegalovirus exposure and HLA in healthy donors. The PCR contained 60 Vbeta and 13 Jbeta primers. Sequencing used immunoSEQ multiplex PCR; TCRdb keeps in-frame clones, though not all of them. The sample has around 140,000 clones; around nine tenths are singletons. This CDR3 comprises 16 residues. Germline values: CDR1 SGDLS, CDR2 YYNGEE. The V end lost 1 base, the J end lost 1 base, and 14 bases lay between the germline ends. Sequencing input: PBMCs. The rearrangement uses TRBV9 and TRBJ1-1; the D gene is possibly TRBD1 (5 bases). The clonotype comes from a woman aged 25 to 39 in good health and CMV-seronegative. This CDR3 is CASSVSDNRWNTEAFF. Written as DNA, the CDR3 is TGTGCCAGCAGCGTATCCGATAACAGGTGGAACACTGAAGCTTTCTTT.